This T cell receptor beta chain was sequenced for a study of graft-versus-host responses after intestinal transplantation. About the study: Following induction with anti-thymocyte globulin, all recipients were given tacrolimus and steroids for two to three years. Study findings and constraints: Circulating GvH clones peaking coincided with falling HvG clones soon after transplant. Where graft-donor T cell macrochimerism was present, patients had high graft-versus-host to host-versus-graft clonal ratios in allografts. Marrow from the recipient contained GvH clones, some of which had appeared first in ileum or blood.

This clone was counted once. Its specificity is not known. Germline V gene data show CDR1 as SGDLS and CDR2 as YYNGEE. J gave up 7 bases and V 4 bases, and 8 bases lay outside the gene matches. The CDR3 covers 15 residues. Here immunoSEQ multiplex PCR was the method, and the copy in TCRdb shows in-frame clones only, minus some. The sample yields tens of thousands of clones, about 90% seen once. Material: unstimulated CD8+ T cells sorted from spleen or lymph node cells, obtained before intestinal transplant. The chain has TRBV9 and TRBJ2-1; 10 bases align to TRBD2. This receptor was identified in a human donor who received an intestinal transplant. The CDR3 DNA is TGTGCCAGCAGCTTTAGCGGGGGGCCTTTGAATGAGCAGTTCTTC. This translates into CASSFSGGPLNEQFF.